These 21 T cell receptor beta chains share one sample of origin, sequenced in a study of T cells after yellow fever vaccination. TCRdb ran MiXCR on the 5' RACE reads and lists one entry per CDR3 protein. The top ten clones hold approximately 15% of a sample with 600,000 to 750,000 distinct CDR3 sequences, 9% to 15% of them seen once. Sequenced material: PBMCs, taken on the day of the yellow fever booster vaccination. These receptors originate from a man aged 30 to 39 who received the YFV17D yellow fever vaccine.

The gene calls are TRBV24-1 and TRBJ2-1, with D maybe TRBD1 (6 bases). From germline, CDR1 is KGHDR and CDR2 SFDVKD. This CDR3 has 14 amino acids. Trimming took 4 bases from V and 9 from J, leaving 15 bases between them. The CDR3 protein is CATSEHQGSGEQFF. CDR3 DNA: TGTGCCACCAGTGAACACCAGGGGTCCGGTGAGCAGTTCTTC.

The J gene is TRBJ2-7, the V gene TRBV9; the D gene is possibly TRBD2 (5 bases). With 0 bases removed from V and 6 bases from J, the gap between germline ends came to 13 bases. This CDR3 has 14 amino acids. The germline V gene encodes CDR1 SGDLS and CDR2 YYNGEE. CDR3 bases: TGTGCCAGCAGCGTAGGTGGGAGAAGTTCCGAGCAGTACTTC. Protein product: CASSVGGRSSEQYF.

This chain joins TRBV20-1 and TRBJ2-7, with D possibly TRBD1 on 6 matching bases. Germline CDR1 is DFQATT and CDR2 is SNEGSKA (reference sequence). The CDR3 is 16 residues long. Trimming removed 6 bases from V and 5 bases from J, with 26 bases in between. The CDR3 loop is CSAATATGGPAHEQYF. As DNA, the CDR3 is TGCAGTGCCGCAACCGCGACAGGAGGCCCGGCCCACGAGCAGTACTTC.

V is TRBV20-1 and J is TRBJ2-5, with 9 bases matching TRBD1. Germline V gene data show CDR1 as DFQATT and CDR2 as SNEGSKA (reference sequence). This CDR3 comprises 15 residues. V lost 1 base, J lost 4 bases, and 7 bases stayed unmatched. The CDR3 DNA reads TGCAGTGCTAGAGGGGACAGGGTTAGACGAGAGACCCAGTACTTC. Translation: CSARGDRVRRETQYF.

The CDR3 DNA reads TGTGCCAGCTCCGGGGGGGCAGTTGAGACCCAGTACTTC. This gives the protein CASSGGAVETQYF. The chain is built from TRBV11-2 and TRBJ2-5, with TRBD2 matching 8 bases. The CDR3 extends over 13 amino acids. The trim removed 8 bases at V and 5 bases at J, leaving 7 bases unmatched. The germline V gene has CDR1 SGHAT and CDR2 FQNNGV.

In its sample, this clonotype was seen a few times. This chain connects TRBV10-3 to TRBJ2-1, with a possible D match to TRBD1 (5 bases). This CDR3 is built from 14 residues. CDR1 is ENHRY, CDR2 SYGVKD, per germline. V dropped 6 bases and J dropped 2 bases, with 11 bases sitting between them. CDR3 protein: CAIRLDTTYNEQFF. The CDR3 nucleotides are TGTGCCATCAGGCTGGACACTACCTACAATGAGCAGTTCTTC.

This clonotype was counted a few times. This chain uses TRBV6-4 with TRBJ2-1; TRBD2 matches 11 bases. With 3 bases clipped from V and 12 bases from J, the junction kept 7 bases outside the gene matches. The germline CDR1 and CDR2 sequences are MRHNA and SNTAGT. The CDR3 has 14 amino acids. CDR3 amino acids: CASSELSTSGVQFF. CDR3 DNA sequence: TGTGCCAGCAGTGAGCTTTCGACTAGCGGGGTGCAGTTCTTC.

Only a few counts were recorded for this clonotype. This chain connects TRBV12-3 or TRBV12-4 to TRBJ1-5, with 9 bases fitting TRBD1. The CDR3 extends over 14 amino acids. V gave up 7 bases and J gave up 7 bases; unmatched junction bases: 8. The CDR3, as DNA: TGTGCCAGCACCGCCGGGACAGGGTCACAGCCCCAGCATTTT. This encodes CASTAGTGSQPQHF.

This clonotype was detected only a few times. This sequence joins TRBV5-1 and TRBJ2-1; perhaps TRBD1 as D (5 bases). The ends were cut back, 0 bases at V and 8 bases at J, with 12 bases in the middle. The CDR3 has 14 amino acids. Germline loops: CDR1 SGHRS, CDR2 YFSETQ. The CDR3 region has the DNA TGCGCCAGCAGCTTGGAGGCAGGGCAATATGAGCAGTTCTTC. This translates into CASSLEAGQYEQFF.

Only a few counts were recorded for this clonotype. This chain uses TRBV5-4 with TRBJ2-3; no firm D call. Trimming took off 1 base at V and 8 bases at J, with 11 bases between the two ends. The CDR3 covers 13 residues. Germline assignment: CDR1 SGHNT and CDR2 YYREEE (reference sequence). The chain's CDR3 is CASSLSEAATQYF. The CDR3 DNA reads TGTGCCAGCAGCTTGTCCGAAGCCGCTACGCAGTATTTT.

This clonotype was recorded many times. This chain joins TRBV20-1 and TRBJ2-2; TRBD1 aligns across 7 bases. The J segment lost 0 bases and the V segment lost 8 bases, leaving 3 bases of the junction unmatched. CDR1 is DFQATT and CDR2 is SNEGSKA in the germline V gene (reference sequence). This CDR3 has 13 amino acids. The CDR3 DNA reads TGCAGTTATACAGGGGCGAACACCGGGGAGCTGTTTTTT. Translating it yields CSYTGANTGELFF.

This chain links TRBV12-3 or TRBV12-4 with TRBJ2-2; D perhaps matches TRBD1 (5 bases). The CDR3 runs 14 residues. Trimming pared 6 bases from V and 7 bases from J, leaving 15 bases between. The CDR3 loop reads CASSQGHLGGELFF. Written as DNA, the CDR3 is TGTGCCAGCAGCCAGGGCCATCTGGGCGGGGAGCTGTTTTTT.

A few counts support this clonotype. This chain joins TRBV29-1 and TRBJ1-1, with D uncertain. Trimming pared 3 bases from V and 0 bases from J, leaving 5 bases between. The CDR3 consists of 12 residues. Germline V gene sequence: CDR1 SQVTM, CDR2 ANQGSEA. This CDR3 reads CSVDAVNTEAFF. The DNA for the CDR3 is TGCAGCGTTGATGCCGTGAACACTGAAGCTTTCTTT. The full variable domain, rest sourced from reference TRBV29-1 and TRBJ1-1, is SAVISQKPSRDICQRGTSLTIQCQVDSQVTMMFWYRQQPGQSLTLIATANQGSEATYESGFVIDKFPISRPNLTFSTLTVSNMSPEDSSIYLCSVDAVNTEAFFGQGTRLTVV.

This clonotype has just a few counts. V is TRBV7-6 and J is TRBJ1-6; 7 nucleotides match TRBD1. Germline CDR1 SGHVS, CDR2 FNYEAQ. The V segment lost 5 bases and the J segment 8 bases; nucleotides outside the gene matches: 12. The CDR3 length is 16 residues. As DNA, the CDR3 is TGTGCCAGCAGCCCAATGTTGACAGGGTCGCATTCACCCCTCCACTTT. Translating it yields CASSPMLTGSHSPLHF. Combining the CDR3 with reference TRBV7-6 and TRBJ1-6 gives the whole variable domain GAGVSQSPRYKVTKRGQDVALRCDPISGHVSLYWYRQALGQGPEFLTYFNYEAQQDKSGLPNDRFSAERPEGSISTLTIQRTEQRDSAMYRCASSPMLTGSHSPLHFGNGTRLTVT.

This clonotype was seen only a few times. The junction departs from the called germline gene at one end, perhaps through a read error. The chain joins TRBV20-1 to TRBJ1-5, with D perhaps matching TRBD1 (5 bases). Looked up from germline, CDR1 is DFQATT and CDR2 is SNEGSKA (reference sequence). This CDR3 has 16 residues. The CDR3 is CCAREGPGWGNQPQHF. In DNA form, the CDR3 reads TGCTGTGCTAGAGAGGGTCCAGGGTGGGGCAATCAGCCCCAGCATTTT.

The V and J genes are TRBV6-1 and TRBJ2-1; perhaps TRBD1 as D (6 bases). Trimming removed 6 bases at V and 5 bases at J, with 11 bases between. The length of the CDR3 is 13 residues. The germline V gene has CDR1 MNHNS and CDR2 SASEGT. The CDR3: CASSTSGDNEQFF. As DNA, the CDR3 is TGTGCCAGCAGCACCTCAGGGGACAATGAGCAGTTCTTC.

The chain carries TRBV20-1 and TRBJ2-1, with TRBD2 matching over 9 bases. The ends lost 6 bases at V and 5 bases at J; junction bases unmatched: 11. CDR3 length equals 15 residues. CDR1 and CDR2 (germline): DFQATT, SNEGSKA (reference sequence). CDR3 DNA: TGCAGTGCGACTCCCGGGACTAGCAGAAACAATGAGCAGTTCTTC. Its protein is CSATPGTSRNNEQFF.

The rearrangement uses TRBV12-3 or TRBV12-4 and TRBJ2-2; D is perhaps TRBD2 (6 bases). CDR3 length: 15 amino acids. V shed 2 bases and J shed 4 bases, with 11 bases lying between them. For the CDR3, the DNA is TGTGCCAGCAGTTTACGGAGGGCCGGCACCGGGGAGCTGTTTTTT. It specifies CASSLRRAGTGELFF.

The chain couples TRBV6-1 to TRBJ2-7, with 8 bases matching TRBD2. The V and J ends lost 8 bases and 3 bases, in that order; junction bases with no gene match: 12. This CDR3 is 15 amino acids long. Germline V gives CDR1 MNHNS, CDR2 SASEGT. The CDR3 DNA is TGTGCCAGCCTATATAGCGGGGCCGGTATCTACGAGCAGTACTTC. It translates to CASLYSGAGIYEQYF.

This clonotype turned up a few times. The chain is built from TRBV25-1 and TRBJ2-7; tentatively, D is TRBD1 or TRBD2 (5 bases each). V was pared by 4 bases and J by 0 bases, with 10 bases between. The CDR3 has 14 amino acids. CDR1 MGHDK and CDR2 SYGVNS come from the germline V gene. The DNA of the CDR3 is TGTGCCAGCAGTGGGGACGGTCTCTCCTACGAGCAGTACTTC. Translation: CASSGDGLSYEQYF.

This clonotype was observed a few times. The chain carries TRBV7-8 and TRBJ1-6, with D hard to call. The V end was cut by 1 base, the J end by 7 bases, with 8 bases between. CDR3 length: 14 amino acids. The germline V gene encodes CDR1 SGHVS and CDR2 FQNEAQ. Here the CDR3 reads CASSLGRGNSPLHF. CDR3 bases: TGTGCCAGCAGCTTAGGGAGAGGGAATTCACCCCTCCACTTT.